Shown below are 8 T cell receptor beta chains from a single sample sequenced in a study of regulatory T cells in long-lasting Graves disease. Time point of the sample: persistent/refractory GD, antithyroid drugs over 5 years with positive TRAb. Following extraction of RNA from PBMCs, that RNA was used to make the TCR library. Construction of TCR beta libraries relied on iRepertoire HTBI primers and on Arm-PCR targeting CDR3 regions. TCRdb reprocessed the multiplex PCR reads with MiXCR, giving one entry per CDR3 protein. Among under 500,000 distinct CDR3 sequences listed, less than 25% were seen once. The input for sequencing was peripheral blood mononuclear cells (PBMCs), taken when the disease was refractory, from a patient treated with antithyroid drugs. The receptors were sampled from a female donor with Graves disease.

This clonotype is a singleton in its sample. It may be a read error: a sequence one base away is much more abundant. V usage is TRBV7-2 and J usage is TRBJ2-5; 7 positions match TRBD2. CDR1 and CDR2 (germline): SGHTA, FQGNSA. CDR3 length equals 19 residues. CDR3 in amino acids: CASSLAPTGLADLQEAQYF. The CDR3 DNA reads as TGTGCCAGCAGCTTAGCACCGACTGGGCTAGCGGACCTGCAAGAGGCCCAGTACTTC.

Note on this clonotype: Being one base from a much bigger clone, this may be a read error. As the CDR3 is not closed by the conserved phenylalanine or tryptophan, this likely results from a read error. The rearrangement links TRBV6-2 or TRBV6-3 to TRBJ2-7; D may correspond to TRBD1 or TRBD2 (5 bases each). Germline assignment: CDR1 MNHEY and CDR2 SVGEGT. V was shortened by 10 bases and J by 4 bases, with 17 bases between the two germline ends. CDR3 length equals 13 residues. The CDR3 region is CATGDGKLYEQYL. CDR3 bases: TGTGCCACCGGGGACGGGAAACTTTACGAGCAGTACCTC.

CDR3: CAWKGVHGYTF. CDR3 coding DNA: TGTGCCTGGAAGGGGGTACATGGCTACACCTTC. V usage is TRBV30 and J usage is TRBJ1-2, with D possibly matching TRBD1 (6 bases). This CDR3 has 11 residues. The germline V and J ends were trimmed by 4 bases and 6 bases, with 9 bases remaining between them. CDR1 is GTSNPN and CDR2 is SVGIG in the germline V gene (reference sequence).

The table lists this clonotype with many counts. V is TRBV29-1 and J is TRBJ2-7, with D unresolved. In germline, CDR1 is SQVTM, CDR2 ANQGSEA. CDR3 length: 10 amino acids. V lost 5 bases and J lost 7, with 9 bases in between. CDR3 in amino acids: CSVRSGEQYF. The DNA for the CDR3 is TGCAGCGTTCGAAGTGGGGAGCAGTACTTC.

On this clonotype: This clone may be a read error of a much larger clone one base away. This chain uses TRBV6-1 with TRBJ2-7; TRBD1 is a possible D gene (5 bases). This CDR3 contains 13 residues. Germline CDR1 MNHNS, CDR2 SASEGT. V was cut by 7 bases and J by 3 bases, with 13 bases left in between. The CDR3 region is CASTAGHSYEQYF. DNA for the CDR3: TGTGCCAGCACCGCCGGACACAGCTACGAGCAGTACTTC.

This clonotype was counted at least ten times. The chain joins TRBV4-2 to TRBJ1-2; D gene unclear. The germline CDR1 and CDR2 sequences are LGHNA and YNFKEQ. This CDR3 is 14 amino acids long. Trimming removed 0 bases from V and 3 bases from J, with 8 bases in between. DNA of the CDR3: TGTGCCAGCAGCCAAGATTCGGCAGACTATGGCTACACCTTC. Protein product: CASSQDSADYGYTF.

This clonotype showed up many times. This chain links TRBV2 with TRBJ2-7, with D hard to call. Trimming stripped 7 bases from V and 1 base from J, with 11 bases between. The CDR3 sequence is 13 residues long. From germline, CDR1 is SNHLY and CDR2 FYNNEI. The CDR3 nucleotides read TGTGCCAGCACTGCGACGGTATCCTACGAGCAGTACTTC. It codes for CASTATVSYEQYF.

This clonotype has at least ten counts. The chain joins TRBV20-1 to TRBJ1-3, with D unresolved. V lost 3 bases and J lost 4, with 7 bases in between. Germline V gene sequence: CDR1 DFQATT, CDR2 SNEGSKA (reference sequence). The CDR3 has 12 amino acids. This CDR3 reads CSASFRGNTIYF. DNA of the CDR3: TGCAGTGCTAGTTTTAGGGGAAACACCATATATTTT.